Listed below are T cell receptor beta chains from one sample, sequenced in a study of blood T cell repertoires in COVID-19. Clones were read by immunoSEQ multiplex PCR, and TCRdb kept only the in-frame ones, dropping some. The repertoire holds tens of thousands of clones, with around 87% as singletons. The sample taken for sequencing was peripheral blood. The origin of the receptors is a human donor with active COVID-19. The donor label of this sample is uncertain. The CDR3 runs from the conserved cysteine through the conserved F or W. D genes are given only for firm matches. Not every row has a clone size; where given, it reads once, few, many or a size class.

clone_size,v_call,j_call,d_call,cdr3_nt,cdr3_aa
medium-sized,TRBV5-4,TRBJ2-7,TRBD1,TGTGCCAGCAGCTTTGGACAGGGCGAAGATGTCGAGCAGTACTTC,CASSFGQGEDVEQYF
-,TRBV4-2,TRBJ2-7,-,TGTGCCAGCAGCCAAGATCGAGTAGCTCGGGAGCAGTACTTC,CASSQDRVAREQYF
-,TRBV12-3/TRBV12-4,TRBJ1-2,-,TGTGCCAGCGGGGCAGGGGCGGGCTATGGCTACACCTTC,CASGAGAGYGYTF
few,TRBV7-9,TRBJ2-7,-,TGTGCCAGCAGCTTAAGCGGCAGTTATGACGAGCAGTACTTC,CASSLSGSYDEQYF
-,TRBV4-3,TRBJ2-1,-,TGCGCCAGCAGCCAATCAGACAGGCTTGTGAATGAGCAGTTCTTC,CASSQSDRLVNEQFF
-,TRBV27,TRBJ2-5,TRBD2,TGTGCCAGCAGGCGACTAGCGGGGGAAGAGACCCAGTACTTC,CASRRLAGEETQYF
-,TRBV27,TRBJ2-7,TRBD1,TGTGCCAGCAGCCCCACCGTTACAGGGGGCTACGAGCAGTACTTC,CASSPTVTGGYEQYF
-,TRBV11-2,TRBJ2-5,TRBD2,TGTGCCAGCAGCCCTTCGGGAGGGAAGAGAGAGACCCAGTACTTC,CASSPSGGKRETQYF
-,TRBV29-1,TRBJ2-1,-,TGCAGCGTTGAAGTGAGGGAGCAGGCTACCTACAATGAGCAGTTCTTC,CSVEVREQATYNEQFF
-,TRBV6-6,TRBJ2-1,-,TGTGCCAGCAGCCCCACGAGAAGCTACAATGAGCAGTTCTTC,CASSPTRSYNEQFF
-,TRBV27,TRBJ1-6,-,TGTGCCAGCAGTGCCATCCGGGTCTATAATTCACCCCTCCACTTT,CASSAIRVYNSPLHF